This TCR beta chain was recorded in a study of T cells in Graves' hyperthyroidism and ophthalmopathy. Study-wide results and limits: Model predictions of ophthalmopathy came a median 6.5 months before onset. Classification by a 13 V-J model distinguished ophthalmopathy from stable hyperthyroidism.

TCR beta CDR3 region amplification was performed from RNA transcripts. During a first-round RT-PCR of the TCR CDR3, the HTBI primer set was used. TCRdb re-derived calls from the multiplex PCR reads in MiXCR, one entry per CDR3 protein. The repertoire holds 600,000 to 800,000 distinct CDR3 sequences, with 30% to 40% as singletons. This clonotype was observed a single time. The antigen is not known. Hyperthyroidism patients were newly diagnosed, had disease duration under 2 months, and were aged 18 to 65 years. An approximately 10 ml volume of fresh peripheral blood provided the PBMCs. V was cut by 1 base and J by 0 bases, with 10 bases left in between. This CDR3 is 17 amino acids long. The germline gives CDR1 SGHTA, CDR2 FQGNSA.

This TCR came from a woman between 40 and 55 years old with Graves' hyperthyroidism. V and J are TRBV7-2 and TRBJ2-6, with unresolved D. Source material: blood. The CDR3, as DNA: TGTGCCAGCAGCTTAGGCGGCTGGCTCTCTGGGGCCAACGTCCTGACTTTC. This translates into CASSLGGWLSGANVLTF.